This entry features one T cell receptor (beta chain) sequence. This entry belongs to a study of blood T cell repertoires in COVID-19. Trimming removed 4 bases from V and 12 bases from J, with 13 bases in between. Germline V gives CDR1 SGHTA, CDR2 FQGNSA. The CDR3 is 12 residues long. Clones were read by immunoSEQ multiplex PCR, and TCRdb kept only the in-frame ones, dropping some. The profile shows about 46,000 clones, around 86% of them singletons. This TCR was recovered from a woman between 45 and 60 years old who had recovered from COVID-19. The chain couples TRBV7-2 to TRBJ2-1; unclear D gene. The sequencing sample was made of PBMCs or T cells enriched from blood (not recorded which). CDR3 nucleotide sequence: TGTGCCAGCAGCTCCTTAGTGGCGGCGCAGTTCTTC. Protein: CASSSLVAAQFF.